Listed below are T cell receptor beta chains from one sample, sequenced in a study of blood T cell repertoires in COVID-19. Data came from immunoSEQ multiplex PCR; TCRdb stores just in-frame clones and leaves some out. The sample shows 270,000 or so clones, 86% of them seen only once. Sequencing was performed on peripheral blood. These receptors were collected from a man aged 35-49 years with active or convalescent COVID-19. CDR3s include the opening cysteine and the closing phenylalanine or tryptophan. The order of the fields is D gene, J gene, V gene, CDR3 protein, CDR3 DNA. A D gene is named only where the DNA matches it firmly.

TRBD1	TRBJ1-1	TRBV19	CASSVHRDRARAFF	TGTGCCAGTAGTGTCCACCGGGACAGGGCGAGAGCTTTCTTT
TRBD1	TRBJ2-6	TRBV5-3	CARSWQGAGVPGANVLTF	TGTGCCAGAAGCTGGCAGGGGGCGGGTGTCCCTGGGGCCAACGTCCTGACTTTC
TRBD2	TRBJ2-3	TRBV6-1	CASSESLAGTDTQYF	TGTGCCAGCAGTGAATCCCTAGCGGGCACAGATACGCAGTATTTT
.	TRBJ2-7	TRBV2	CASSGAGQSRPNEQYF	TGTGCCAGCAGTGGAGCGGGACAGAGTCGTCCGAACGAGCAGTACTTC
TRBD2	TRBJ2-3	TRBV28	CASTLTSGGAVVSDTQYF	TGTGCCAGCACTCTAACTAGCGGGGGGGCCGTAGTGTCAGATACGCAGTATTTT
.	TRBJ1-2	TRBV7-9	CASSLVGGETDGYTF	TGTGCCAGCAGCTTAGTTGGCGGGGAGACGGATGGCTACACCTTC
.	TRBJ1-4	TRBV6-1	CASRFYGMANEKLFF	TGTGCCAGCAGATTTTACGGGATGGCTAATGAAAAACTGTTTTTT
TRBD1	TRBJ1-2	TRBV6-5	CASSPNQGARYGYTF	TGTGCCAGCAGTCCAAACCAGGGGGCCCGCTATGGCTACACCTTC
TRBD1	TRBJ2-6	TRBV7-8	CASSYRTGGGSGANVLTF	TGTGCCAGCAGCTATAGGACAGGGGGTGGGTCTGGGGCCAACGTCCTGACTTTC
.	TRBJ1-5	TRBV2	CASSEKGGGRQPQHF	TGTGCCAGCAGTGAAAAGGGAGGGGGGCGTCAGCCCCAGCATTTT
.	TRBJ2-7	TRBV6-1	CASSEAMGPYEQYF	TGTGCCAGCAGTGAAGCGATGGGCCCCTACGAGCAGTACTTC